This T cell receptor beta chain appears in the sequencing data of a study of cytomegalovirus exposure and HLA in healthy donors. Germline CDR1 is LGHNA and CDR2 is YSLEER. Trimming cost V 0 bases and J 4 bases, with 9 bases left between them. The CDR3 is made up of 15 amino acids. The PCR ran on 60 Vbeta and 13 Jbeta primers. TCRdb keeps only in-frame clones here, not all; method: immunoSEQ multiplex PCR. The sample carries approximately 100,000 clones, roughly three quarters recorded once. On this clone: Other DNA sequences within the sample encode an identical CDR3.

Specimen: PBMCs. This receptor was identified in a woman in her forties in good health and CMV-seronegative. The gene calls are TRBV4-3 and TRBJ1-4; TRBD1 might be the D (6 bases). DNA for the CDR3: TGCGCCAGCAGCCAAGATAGGGGGTTTAATGAAAAACTGTTTTTT. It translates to CASSQDRGFNEKLFF.